Presented here are 17 T cell receptor beta chains from one specimen sequenced in a study of T-cell reconstitution after alpha-beta-depleted transplantation in children. A library of TCRbeta sequences, prepared with unique molecular identifiers, was generated. A single record per CDR3 protein comes from TCRdb applying MiXCR to the PCR reads. The top ten hold roughly 27% of the sample, which has about 980,000 distinct CDR3 sequences, 25% to 35% seen once. The sequencing here drew on PBMCs, mostly from graft donor cells, taken 360 days after TCRalphabeta/CD19-depleted stem cell transplant. These receptors were taken from a boy under three years old who had a stem cell transplant for SCID, so the T cells may come from the graft donor.

The chain carries TRBV4-1 and TRBJ2-3, with TRBD2 as a possible D gene (7 bases). The CDR3 contains 15 residues. Germline lookup yields CDR1 MGHRA and CDR2 YSYEKL. V lost 1 base to trimming and J lost 7 bases, with 15 bases between them. The DNA of the CDR3 is TGCGCCAGCAGCCAAGTGGGAGGGGGGGCTAATACGCAGTATTTT. It encodes CASSQVGGGANTQYF.

The chain couples TRBV20-1 to TRBJ2-2, with TRBD1 matching 8 bases. Trimming removed 0 bases from V and 4 bases from J; junction bases left unmatched: 7. Germline CDR1 reads DFQATT; CDR2 reads SNEGSKA (reference sequence). The CDR3 runs 16 residues. The DNA for the CDR3 is TGCAGTGCTAGAGATGCCAGGGGGCTTAGCACCGGGGAGCTGTTTTTT. This gives the protein CSARDARGLSTGELFF.

This clonotype was seen only a few times. The chain employs TRBV9 and TRBJ1-3, with D possibly TRBD1 on 5 matching bases. The CDR3 runs 15 residues. Trimming removed 3 bases at V and 0 bases at J, with 10 bases between. Germline CDR1 SGDLS, CDR2 YYNGEE. The CDR3 bases are TGTGCCAGCAGCGACAGGATTCTCTCTGGAAACACCATATATTTT. Protein: CASSDRILSGNTIYF.

The genes are TRBV9 and TRBJ2-5, with TRBD2 matching over 9 bases. The junction had 9 bases not matched to a gene; V was cut back by 1 base and J by 5 bases. Germline V gene sequence: CDR1 SGDLS, CDR2 YYNGEE. The CDR3 covers 16 residues. CDR3 residues: CASSVKGLAGSETQYF. The CDR3 region has the DNA TGTGCCAGCAGCGTAAAAGGGCTAGCGGGGTCGGAGACCCAGTACTTC.

This sequence joins TRBV13 and TRBJ2-2, with D possibly being TRBD1 (5 bases). V lost 9 bases and J lost 5, with 16 bases in between. Germline loops: CDR1 PRHDT, CDR2 FYEKMQ (reference sequence). CDR3 size: 14 residues. CDR3 loop: CASIRGPGTGELFF. The CDR3 DNA sequence: TGTGCCAGTATAAGAGGCCCAGGGACCGGGGAGCTGTTTTTT. The full variable domain, completed using reference TRBV13 and TRBJ2-2, is AAGVIQSPRHLIKEKRETATLKCYPIPRHDTVYWYQQGPGQDPQFLISFYEKMQSDKGSIPDRFSAQQFSDYHSELNMSSLELGDSALYFCASIRGPGTGELFFGEGSRLTVL.

This rearrangement joins TRBV5-1 to TRBJ2-6; no clear D. Trimming took 9 bases from V and 0 from J, leaving 22 bases between them. The CDR3 loop spans 18 amino acids. Per germline, CDR1 SGHRS and CDR2 YFSETQ. The CDR3 region is CATSAARVSLSGANVLTF. In nucleotides, the CDR3 is TGCGCCACATCCGCAGCAAGGGTGTCCCTCTCTGGGGCCAACGTCCTGACTTTC.

This clonotype has at least ten counts. The chain employs TRBV29-1 and TRBJ2-7, with 9 positions matching TRBD1. Unmatched junction bases numbered 9, after V lost 5 bases and J lost 4 bases. The CDR3 sequence is 14 residues long. Germline V gene sequence: CDR1 SQVTM, CDR2 ANQGSEA. CDR3 region: CSVYGQGISYEQYF. The DNA of the CDR3 is TGCAGCGTTTACGGACAGGGGATAAGTTACGAGCAGTACTTC.

V is TRBV12-3 or TRBV12-4 and J is TRBJ2-7; the D gene could be TRBD1 or TRBD2 (5 bases each). Deletions cut 3 bases from V and 7 bases from J, with 16 bases between. This CDR3 is built from 14 residues. This chain's CDR3 is CASSFGTGKSEQYF. Here the CDR3 DNA reads TGTGCCAGCAGTTTCGGGACGGGGAAGAGTGAGCAGTACTTC.

This rearrangement joins TRBV7-8 to TRBJ2-5, with unresolved D. The CDR3 length is 19 residues. Germline lookup yields CDR1 SGHVS and CDR2 FQNEAQ. Trimming cost V 1 base and J 2 bases, with 23 bases left between them. The CDR3 DNA sequence: TGTGCCAGCAGCTTAGTAGGGCTAAATACCCACGGCACACAAGAGACCCAGTACTTC. It translates to CASSLVGLNTHGTQETQYF.

This clonotype was picked up a small number of times. The rearrangement links TRBV24-1 to TRBJ2-1, with D perhaps given as TRBD1 or TRBD2 (5 bases each). V gave up 1 base and J gave up 7 bases, with 7 bases separating them. This CDR3 has 13 residues. Germline lookup yields CDR1 KGHDR and CDR2 SFDVKD. Written as DNA, the CDR3 is TGTGCCACCAGTGATTTTGGGGGAAATGAGCAGTTCTTC. Protein: CATSDFGGNEQFF.

The J gene is TRBJ2-7, the V gene TRBV20-1; the D gene is possibly TRBD2 (7 bases). The CDR3 runs to 14 residues. Germline values: CDR1 DFQATT, CDR2 SNEGSKA (reference sequence). Trimming stripped 4 bases from V and 0 bases from J, with 13 bases between. CDR3 sequence reads: CSAIRGGPSYEQYF. Here the CDR3 DNA reads TGCAGTGCTATTAGGGGGGGACCCTCCTACGAGCAGTACTTC.

The chain couples TRBV5-1 to TRBJ2-1; D gene uncertain. The CDR3 contains 13 residues. Trimming stripped 6 bases from V and 2 bases from J, with 9 bases between. CDR1 is SGHRS and CDR2 is YFSETQ in the germline V gene. DNA for the CDR3: TGCGCCAGCAAGCAACTTCCCTACAATGAGCAGTTCTTC. Translation: CASKQLPYNEQFF.

CDR3 protein: CATSSPGTGADTQYF. CDR3 in DNA: TGTGCCACCAGCAGCCCCGGGACAGGGGCAGATACGCAGTATTTT. The chain employs TRBV15 and TRBJ2-3; 10 bases map to TRBD1. This CDR3 contains 15 residues. With 3 bases clipped from V and 4 bases from J, the junction kept 4 bases outside the gene matches. CDR1 and CDR2 from the germline V gene are LNHNV and YYDKDF (reference sequence).

This clonotype was seen a handful of times. J is TRBJ2-5 and V is TRBV27; D ambiguous. The CDR3 loop spans 14 amino acids. V lost 4 bases to trimming and J lost 5 bases, with 14 bases between them. Germline V gene lookup returns CDR1 MNHEY and CDR2 SMNVEV (reference sequence). The CDR3 here is CASSWLQERETQYF. The DNA for the CDR3 is TGTGCCAGCAGTTGGTTGCAGGAACGGGAGACCCAGTACTTC.

The CDR3 coding sequence is TGTGCCAGCTACCCAGAGACCCAGTACTTC. Protein product: CASYPETQYF. The chain couples TRBV6-2 or TRBV6-3 to TRBJ2-5, with D unclear. The V and J ends lost 8 bases and 4 bases respectively, with 5 bases between them. This CDR3 comprises 10 residues. Germline-derived CDR1 and CDR2 are MNHEY and SVGEGT.

Only a few counts were recorded for this clonotype. The chain couples TRBV11-1 to TRBJ2-1, with 13 bases fitting TRBD2. The CDR3 totals 16 residues. The germline V gene encodes CDR1 SGHAT and CDR2 FQDESV (reference sequence). V was clipped by 6 bases and J by 2 bases; unmatched bases: 4. As DNA, the CDR3 is TGTGCCAGCAGTTCGGGACTAGCGGGACCCTACAATGAGCAGTTCTTC. It specifies CASSSGLAGPYNEQFF.

The table lists this clonotype with a few counts. V is TRBV6-1 and J is TRBJ2-2, with 7 bases fitting TRBD1. V shed 7 bases, J shed 6 bases, and the junction held 11 bases outside the gene matches. The length of the CDR3 is 15 residues. Germline V lookup: CDR1 MNHNS, CDR2 SASEGT. DNA of the CDR3: TGTGCCAGCACCCGACAGGGTGGTATACCCGGGGAGCTGTTTTTT. It is translated as CASTRQGGIPGELFF.